Included here is one TCR beta chain sequence, with context. The repertoire was sequenced with immunoSEQ multiplex PCR; TCRdb's copy has only in-frame clones and lacks some. Of approximately 47,000 clones listed, about 90% were seen once; the top ten hold less than 2%. Trimming removed 0 bases at V and 4 bases at J, with 12 bases between. Germline CDR1 reads MGHRA; CDR2 reads YSYEKL. The CDR3 is made up of 15 amino acids. These data come from a study of T cell changes during pregnancy in multiple sclerosis. The receptor comes from a female donor with multiple sclerosis, enrolled in a pregnancy study. The rearrangement uses TRBV4-1 and TRBJ1-2, with unresolved D. The sequenced sample was peripheral blood, obtained in the first trimester of pregnancy. CDR3 protein: CASSQDRGRFYGYTF. DNA for the CDR3: TGCGCCAGCAGCCAAGATAGAGGAAGGTTCTATGGCTACACCTTC.